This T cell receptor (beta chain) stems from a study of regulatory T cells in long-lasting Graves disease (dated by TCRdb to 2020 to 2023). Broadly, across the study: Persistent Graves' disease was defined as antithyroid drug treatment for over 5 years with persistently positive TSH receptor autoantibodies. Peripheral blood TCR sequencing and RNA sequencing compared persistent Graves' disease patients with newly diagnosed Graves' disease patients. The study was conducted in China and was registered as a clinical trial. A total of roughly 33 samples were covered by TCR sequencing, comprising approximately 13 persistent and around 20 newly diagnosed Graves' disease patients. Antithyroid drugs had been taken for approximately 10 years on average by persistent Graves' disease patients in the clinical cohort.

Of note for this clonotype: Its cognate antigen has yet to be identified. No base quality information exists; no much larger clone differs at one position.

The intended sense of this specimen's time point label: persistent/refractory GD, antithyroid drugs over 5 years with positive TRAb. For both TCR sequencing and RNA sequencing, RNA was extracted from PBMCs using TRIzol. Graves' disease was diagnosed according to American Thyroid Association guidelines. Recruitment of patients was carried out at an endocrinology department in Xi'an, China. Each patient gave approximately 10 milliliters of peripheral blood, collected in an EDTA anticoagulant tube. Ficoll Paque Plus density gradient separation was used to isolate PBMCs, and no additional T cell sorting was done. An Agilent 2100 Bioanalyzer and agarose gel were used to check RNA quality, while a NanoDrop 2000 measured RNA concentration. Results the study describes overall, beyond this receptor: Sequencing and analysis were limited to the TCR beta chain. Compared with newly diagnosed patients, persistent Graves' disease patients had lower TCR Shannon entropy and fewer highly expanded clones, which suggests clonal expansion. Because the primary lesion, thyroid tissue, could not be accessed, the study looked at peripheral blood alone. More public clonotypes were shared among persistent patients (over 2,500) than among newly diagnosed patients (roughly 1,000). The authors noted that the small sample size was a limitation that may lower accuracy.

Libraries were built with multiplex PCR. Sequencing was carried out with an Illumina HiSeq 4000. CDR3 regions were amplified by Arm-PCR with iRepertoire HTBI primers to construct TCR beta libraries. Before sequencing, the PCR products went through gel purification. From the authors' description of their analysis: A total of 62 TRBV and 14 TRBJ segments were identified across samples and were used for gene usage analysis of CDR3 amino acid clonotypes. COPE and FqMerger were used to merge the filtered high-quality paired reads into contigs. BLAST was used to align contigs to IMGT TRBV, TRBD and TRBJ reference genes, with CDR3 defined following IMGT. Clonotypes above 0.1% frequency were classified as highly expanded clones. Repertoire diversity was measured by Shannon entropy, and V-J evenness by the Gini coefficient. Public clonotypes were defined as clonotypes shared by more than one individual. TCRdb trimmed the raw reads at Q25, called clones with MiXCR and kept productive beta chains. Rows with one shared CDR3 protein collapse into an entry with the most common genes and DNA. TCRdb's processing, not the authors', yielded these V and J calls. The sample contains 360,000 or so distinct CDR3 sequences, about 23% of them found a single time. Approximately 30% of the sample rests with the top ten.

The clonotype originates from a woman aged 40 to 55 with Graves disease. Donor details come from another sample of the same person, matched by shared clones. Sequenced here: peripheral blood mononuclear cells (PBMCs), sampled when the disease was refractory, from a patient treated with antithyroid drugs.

For the CDR3, the sequence is CASSSPAGPTDTQYF. The bases read TGTGCCAGCAGCTCCCCTGCGGGGCCCACAGATACGCAGTATTTT. The sequence is built from TRBV7-3 and TRBJ2-3; TRBD2 could be the D gene, as 6 bases match. The CDR3 measures 15 amino acids from cysteine to phenylalanine. The kept DNA is CDR3 alone, 45 bases in frame from the first base. V is clipped by 4 bases and J by 2 bases, and the sequence between their germline boundaries is 13 bases long. CDR1 and CDR2 were assigned from the germline V gene as SGHTA and FQGTGA.